This TCR beta chain was documented in a study of beta chain features in type 1 diabetes. Notes on the study in general: Moderate yet significant TCRB CDR3 shortening was seen in Type 1 diabetes patients in all four CD4+ subsets. Equally in patients and controls, shorter templates might have been favored by PCR.

CD45RO/CCR7/CD25/CD127/CD95/CD27 sorting isolated CD4+ naive, central memory, regulatory and stem cell-like memory cells. The V gene's germline CDR1 is SGHRS and CDR2 YFSETQ. This CDR3 contains 13 residues. Trimming took 4 bases from V and 4 from J, leaving 8 bases between them. Reverse transcribing all isolated RNA meant expressed TCRB transcripts were sequenced. Naive, central memory and regulatory T cell samples came to a mean of approximately 3.57 million reads. Clones were read by immunoSEQ multiplex PCR, and TCRdb kept only the in-frame ones, dropping some. Among 140,000 or so clones listed, about 13% were seen once. Remarks on this clone: Its antigen is not identified.

The rearrangement joins TRBV5-1 to TRBJ1-4; D is possibly TRBD1 (5 bases). This TCR derives from a man in his late teens or twenties with type 1 diabetes. Specimen: central memory CD4+ T cells from blood. CDR3 nucleotides: TGCGCCAGCAGCCGGGACGGTAATGAAAAACTGTTTTTT. As protein: CASSRDGNEKLFF.